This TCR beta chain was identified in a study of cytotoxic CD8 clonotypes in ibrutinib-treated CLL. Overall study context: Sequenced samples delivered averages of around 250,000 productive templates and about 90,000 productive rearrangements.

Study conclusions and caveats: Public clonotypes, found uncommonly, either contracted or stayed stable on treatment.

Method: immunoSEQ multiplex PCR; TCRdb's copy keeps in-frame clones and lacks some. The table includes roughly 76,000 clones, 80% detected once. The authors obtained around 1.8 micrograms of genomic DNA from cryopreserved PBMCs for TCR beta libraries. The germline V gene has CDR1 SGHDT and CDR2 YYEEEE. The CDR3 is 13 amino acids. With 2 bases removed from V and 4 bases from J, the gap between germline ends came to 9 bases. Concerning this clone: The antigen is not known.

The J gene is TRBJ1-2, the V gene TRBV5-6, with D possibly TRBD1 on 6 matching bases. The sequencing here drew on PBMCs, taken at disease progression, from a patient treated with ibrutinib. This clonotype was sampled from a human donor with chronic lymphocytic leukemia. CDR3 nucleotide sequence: TGTGCCAGCAGCTTCGGACAGACCTATGGCTACACCTTC. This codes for CASSFGQTYGYTF.